This TCR beta chain was documented in a study of cytomegalovirus exposure and HLA in healthy donors. Study-level information: In a later analysis, the roughly 110 validation repertoires were reported to have used the same platform as the 666 first-cohort repertoires. Broader study findings: Associated with cytomegalovirus, according to the listing, were about 160 TCR beta chains. As confirmed in vitro, a few CMV-associated chains were specific for CMV antigens.

The validation cohort, a group of more than 100 subjects, included the donors and was separate from the roughly 700-subject first cohort. Sequencing used immunoSEQ multiplex PCR; TCRdb keeps in-frame clones, though not all of them. This sample has about 160,000 clones, with about 88% found just once. Germline V gene data show CDR1 as MGHDK and CDR2 as SYGVNS. The CDR3 is 12 residues long. J lost 8 bases, V lost 9 bases, and 5 bases had no gene match. With respect to this clone: Antigen unknown.

The sequencing sample was made of PBMCs. The chain links TRBV25-1 to TRBJ1-3; TRBD1 aligns across 9 bases. The clonotype originates from a woman younger than 30 in good health and CMV-seronegative. The CDR3 sequence is CASGQGRDTIYF. Written as DNA, the CDR3 is TGTGCCAGTGGACAGGGGAGAGACACCATATATTTT.